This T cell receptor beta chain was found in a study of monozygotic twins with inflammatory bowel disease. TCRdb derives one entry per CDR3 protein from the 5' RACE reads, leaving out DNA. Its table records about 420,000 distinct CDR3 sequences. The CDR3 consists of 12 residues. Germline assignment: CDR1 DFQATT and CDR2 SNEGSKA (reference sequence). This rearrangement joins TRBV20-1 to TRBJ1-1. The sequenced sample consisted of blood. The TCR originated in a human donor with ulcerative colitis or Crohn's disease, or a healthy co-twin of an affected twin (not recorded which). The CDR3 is CSAREGYTEAFF.